Shown below are 9 T cell receptor beta chains from a single sample sequenced in a study of T cell responses to AZD1222 COVID-19 vaccine. The repertoire was sequenced with immunoSEQ multiplex PCR; TCRdb's copy has only in-frame clones and lacks some. This table has under 200,000 clones, under 95% appearing once. The sample here was peripheral blood, taken on day 0 of AZD1222 vaccination. These receptors all stem from an adult in good health.

The chain is built from TRBV5-4 and TRBJ2-1; 10 bases fit TRBD2. The J segment lost 2 bases and the V segment lost 3 bases, leaving 2 bases of the junction unmatched. The CDR3 has 15 residues. Germline loops: CDR1 SGHNT, CDR2 YYREEE (reference sequence). CDR3 DNA: TGTGCCAGCAGCTCGACTAGCGGGCCCTACAATGAGCAGTTCTTC. This gives the protein CASSSTSGPYNEQFF. The complete variable domain, with remaining parts taken from reference TRBV5-4 and TRBJ2-1, reads ETGVTQSPTHLIKTRGQQVTLRCSSQSGHNTVSWYQQALGQGPQFIFQYYREEENGRGNFPPRFSGLQFPNYSSELNVNALELDDSALYLCASSSTSGPYNEQFFGPGTRLTVL.

In DNA, the CDR3 is TGCAGCGTTGATAAGTTTGACAGGGGGCGATCCTATGGCTACACCTTC. It is translated as CSVDKFDRGRSYGYTF. The rearrangement joins TRBV29-1 to TRBJ1-2, with TRBD1 matching over 10 bases. The CDR3 runs 16 residues. Trimming cost V 3 bases and J 4 bases; bases outside gene matches: 11. In germline, CDR1 is SQVTM, CDR2 ANQGSEA.

CDR3 nucleotide sequence: TGTGCCAGCAGCCGTACAGCGAACACTGAAGCTTTCTTT. Protein product: CASSRTANTEAFF. This rearrangement joins TRBV7-2 to TRBJ1-1; D uncertain. V was clipped by 5 bases and J by 1 base, with 8 bases between them. This CDR3 has 13 residues. Germline CDR1 is SGHTA and CDR2 is FQGNSA.

This rearrangement joins TRBV18 to TRBJ1-4; TRBD1 is a possible D gene (6 bases). Trimming pared 3 bases from V and 6 bases from J, leaving 17 bases between. Per germline, CDR1 KGHSH and CDR2 LQKENI. The CDR3 has 16 amino acids. CDR3 nucleotide sequence: TGTGCCAGCTCACCGAACAGGGTGGGGTTGGATGAAAAACTGTTTTTT. It yields the protein CASSPNRVGLDEKLFF. The full variable domain, completed using reference TRBV18 and TRBJ1-4, is NAGVMQNPRHLVRRRGQEARLRCSPMKGHSHVYWYRQLPEEGLKFMVYLQKENIIDESGMPKERFSAEFPKEGPSILRIQQVVRGDSAAYFCASSPNRVGLDEKLFFGSGTQLSVL.

V gene TRBV29-1 combines with J gene TRBJ2-7; D remains ambiguous. The CDR3 extends over 14 amino acids. Deletions cut 6 bases from V and 2 bases from J, with 17 bases between. CDR1 is SQVTM and CDR2 is ANQGSEA in the germline V gene. The CDR3 loop is CSVTDSTRTYEQYF. CDR3 in DNA: TGCAGCGTCACTGACTCGACGCGAACCTACGAGCAGTACTTC.

V gene TRBV7-3 combines with J gene TRBJ1-4; no firm D call. In germline, CDR1 is SGHTA, CDR2 FQGTGA. The V gene lost 2 bases and the J gene lost 7 bases, with 8 bases spanning the gap. The CDR3 covers 13 residues. The CDR3 loop is CASSLGPGEKLFF. As DNA, the CDR3 is TGTGCCAGCAGCTTAGGCCCTGGTGAAAAACTGTTTTTT. The whole variable domain, remainder taken from reference TRBV7-3 and TRBJ1-4, is GAGVSQTPSNKVTEKGKYVELRCDPISGHTALYWYRQSLGQGPEFLIYFQGTGAADDSGLPNDRFFAVRPEGSVSTLKIQRTERGDSAVYLCASSLGPGEKLFFGSGTQLSVL.

This chain connects TRBV6-1 to TRBJ1-1; 8 bases map to TRBD1. This CDR3 spans 14 amino acids. Trimming removed 2 bases from V and 13 bases from J; junction bases left unmatched: 12. CDR1 MNHNS and CDR2 SASEGT come from the germline V gene. CDR3 sequence reads: CASSERQGIGFVFF. The CDR3 coding sequence is TGTGCCAGCAGTGAACGACAGGGGATTGGATTCGTTTTCTTT.

V and J are TRBV27 and TRBJ2-7, with D possibly being TRBD2 (7 bases). The CDR3 runs to 13 residues. The germline V gene has CDR1 MNHEY and CDR2 SMNVEV (reference sequence). The V end was cut by 6 bases, the J end by 7 bases, with 16 bases between. CDR3 DNA: TGTGCCAGCAGGGGGGGGGCCCTTGATGAGCAGTACTTC. Translation gives CASRGGALDEQYF.

The V and J genes are TRBV11-3 and TRBJ1-3; D uncertain. V was trimmed by 5 bases and J by 0 bases, leaving 14 bases between them. In germline, CDR1 is SGHNT, CDR2 YENEEA. This CDR3 is built from 16 residues. The CDR3 DNA follows: TGTGCCAGCAGCCAAGGGCCGACTAACTCTGGAAACACCATATATTTT. It yields the protein CASSQGPTNSGNTIYF.